Included here is one TCR beta chain sequence, with context. Some clones are missing from TCRdb's copy, which holds only in-frame ones; the method was immunoSEQ multiplex PCR. The table lists tens of thousands of clones, 60% to 85% of them singletons, with 45% to 65% in the top ten. The data were obtained in a study of blood T cell repertoires in COVID-19. Germline V lookup: CDR1 MNHEY, CDR2 SMNVEV (reference sequence). Trimming removed 5 bases at V and 0 bases at J, with 14 bases between. This CDR3 has 16 amino acids. The TCR sequence derives from a woman of 80 years or more with acute or convalescent COVID-19. V usage is TRBV27 and J usage is TRBJ1-3; weak D call: TRBD1 (5 bases). The sequenced sample was peripheral blood. The CDR3 sequence: CASSLPRATSGNTIYF. In DNA, the CDR3 is TGTGCCAGCAGTCTCCCCAGGGCTACCTCTGGAAACACCATATATTTT.